This T cell receptor (beta chain) is from a study of early T cells in non-severe SARS-CoV-2 infection. Study details: The input, bulk RNA from unsorted whole blood, was sequenced, and chains were unpaired.

Findings of the study overall: VDJdb matching favored anti-spike CD8 responses, missing private and CD4 specificities.

TCRdb ran MiXCR on the 5' RACE reads and lists one entry per CDR3 protein. Of roughly 45,000 distinct CDR3 sequences in the sample, approximately 10% were seen once. This clonotype was seen a handful of times. The target antigen is unknown. The TCR comes from an adult who was a healthcare worker with PCR-confirmed SARS-CoV-2 infection or an uninfected control (not recorded which). Sequencing was carried out using whole blood.

The CDR3 DNA is TGTGCCAGCAGCTGGGACAGACCGAACACTGAAGCTTTCTTT. It translates to CASSWDRPNTEAFF. This chain connects TRBV3-1 to TRBJ1-1; TRBD1 matches 7 bases. CDR1 is LGHDT, CDR2 YNNKEL, per germline (reference sequence). CDR3 length equals 14 residues. The trim removed 5 bases at V and 1 base at J, leaving 4 bases unmatched. Full variable domain (outside the CDR3, taken from reference TRBV3-1 and TRBJ1-1): DTAVSQTPKYLVTQMGNDKSIKCEQNLGHDTMYWYKQDSKKFLKIMFSYNNKELIINETVPNRFSPKSPDKAHLNLHINSLELGDSAVYFCASSWDRPNTEAFFGQGTRLTVV.